The T cell receptor (beta chain) under discussion was sequenced for a study of T-cell memory formation after mild COVID-19. Germline V CDR1 and CDR2: LNHDA, SQIVND (reference sequence). The length of the CDR3 is 14 residues. Trimming stripped 2 bases from V and 4 bases from J, with 8 bases between. TCRdb itself ran the 5' RACE reads through MiXCR, one entry per CDR3 protein. Here the sample spans fewer than 650,000 distinct CDR3 sequences, around a sixth being singletons. The rearrangement uses TRBV19 and TRBJ2-2; D may be TRBD1 (5 bases). This sequence was found in an adult woman who had mild COVID-19 (a few samples of this study predate the infection). Cell type and time point are not known. The material sequenced was PBMCs or a T cell subset sorted from them (not recorded which). DNA of the CDR3: TGTGCCAGTAGTATATTCAGGGTCACCGGGGAGCTGTTTTTT. This sequence encodes CASSIFRVTGELFF. Full variable domain (outside the CDR3, taken from reference TRBV19 and TRBJ2-2): DGGITQSPKYLFRKEGQNVTLSCEQNLNHDAMYWYRQDPGQGLRLIYYSQIVNDFQKGDIAEGYSVSREKKESFPLTVTSAQKNPTAFYLCASSIFRVTGELFFGEGSRLTVL.